This TCR beta chain was identified during a study of T cell repertoires in cytomegalovirus infection. TCRdb passed the reads through MiXCR, listing each CDR3 protein once. The sample holds more than 400,000 distinct CDR3 sequences, approximately 25% seen once. The CDR3 runs to 16 residues. V dropped 0 bases and J dropped 5 bases, with 13 bases sitting between them. Per the germline V gene, CDR1 is MNHEY and CDR2 is SVGAGI. This clonotype was counted between two and nine times. This receptor was taken from a human donor in good health (CMV status not recorded). Some clones in this sample may be carry-over from other donors' samples. The sequencing input was PBMCs. The chain employs TRBV6-5 and TRBJ1-4; tentative D call: TRBD1 (5 bases). The CDR3 coding sequence is TGTGCCAGCAGTTACTCGACTCGACGGGGGAATGAAAAACTGTTTTTT. This sequence encodes CASSYSTRRGNEKLFF.